This paragraph covers one TCR beta chain sequence. Its antigen specificity is not known. No clone much larger than this one lies a single base away; base qualities are absent. The record originates from a study of OX40 agonist ivuxolimab in advanced cancers. For context, the study as a whole: Ivuxolimab was a fully human IgG2 agonistic monoclonal antibody targeting the costimulatory receptor OX40 (CD134). The point of sequencing TCRbeta in the periphery was to test whether ivuxolimab changed TCR sequence diversity and drove clonal T-cell expansion. Prior anti-PD-1, anti-PD-L1 or anti-CTLA-4 therapy was permitted, and checkpoint inhibitors had been received by about 36% of dose-escalation patients. Of the approximately 50 dose-escalation patients, hepatocellular carcinoma was present in about 20, melanoma in some 15, renal cell carcinoma in 9 and head and neck cancer in 9. Partial responses occurred in three dose-escalation patients, of whom one had hepatocellular carcinoma and two had cutaneous melanoma. The dose-escalation cohort was about 87% male with a mean age of roughly 60 years, ranging from about 23 to 85. The paper describes the monotherapy dose-escalation part (N of about 55 patients) of the phase I trial of ivuxolimab. Intravenous ivuxolimab was administered to patients every 2 weeks at six dose levels: 0.01, 0.1, 0.3, 1.5, 3 and 10 mg/kg. Overall study results and their limits: Low levels of normalized T-cell clonal expansion were also seen in some patients who did not respond. On average, CD8+ T cells showed more expanded clones than CD4+ T cells after ivuxolimab. In the 0.1-3.0 mg/kg groups, partial responders had among the lowest normalized peripheral clonal expansion, particularly in CD8+ T cells. The antigen specificity of the clonally expanded peripheral T cells was not determined. At doses of 0.1 to 3.0 mg/kg, clonal expansion of both CD4+ and CD8+ T cells in blood was seen between baseline and week 6.

The germline V gene provides CDR1 MDHEN and CDR2 SYDVKM. V loses 5 bases of germline sequence and J loses 2 bases, and the interval between the two ends is 13 bases. Counted from cysteine to phenylalanine, this CDR3 has 16 amino acids. Just CDR3 DNA is preserved here, 48 bases in frame from base 1. The trial excluded patients who had a history of autoimmune disease or who were on systemic immunosuppression. In every dose cohort, peripheral blood was drawn for TCR sequencing at baseline, cycle 4 day 1, and cycle 7 day 1. The samples were taken from a phase I, first-in-human, multicenter, open-label dose-escalation trial of ivuxolimab. Adults with locally advanced or metastatic melanoma, renal cell, hepatocellular, or head and neck squamous cell carcinoma were enrolled in the trial. Before TCR sequencing, CD4+ and CD8+ T cells were separately sorted from peripheral blood. For sequencing of the TCRbeta CDR3 region, genomic DNA was extracted from the sorted cells. TCRbeta CDR3 regions were sequenced using the immunoSEQ Assay. The table comes from immuneACCESS by way of TCRdb, which keeps in-frame sequences with V and J called. Part of the clones is missing from these tables; in studies checked, under half for an unresolved V gene and the rest for unknown reasons. Present in this sample are tens of thousands of clones, approximately 91% of which were seen just once. The ten most abundant clones make up roughly 18% of the sample.

The TCR sequence derives from an adult with an advanced solid tumor such as melanoma, head and neck, liver or kidney cancer. The receptor chain draws on TRBV28 and TRBJ1-6; matching of 5 bases hints at TRBD1 as the D gene. Sequences were derived from CD4+ or CD8+ T cells sorted from blood, sampled in a trial of the OX40 agonist ivuxolimab. The CDR3 is CASSLPRETYNSPLHF. The DNA reads as follows: TGTGCCAGCAGTCTCCCCAGGGAAACCTATAATTCACCCCTCCACTTT.